The 9 T cell receptor beta chains reported below all come from one sample, sequenced in a study of OX40 agonist ivuxolimab in advanced cancers. The protocol was immunoSEQ multiplex PCR, while the TCRdb copy is restricted to in-frame clones and leaves out a portion. Of 80,000 or so clones in the sample, around 81% are singletons; the top ten hold around 1.8%. The sample was CD4+ or CD8+ T cells sorted from blood, taken in a trial of the OX40 agonist ivuxolimab. The receptors here all came from an adult with an advanced solid tumor such as melanoma, head and neck, liver or kidney cancer.

The chain combines TRBV27 with TRBJ2-7; the match to TRBD1 covers 8 bases. Germline CDR1 reads MNHEY; CDR2 reads SMNVEV (reference sequence). The CDR3 loop spans 15 amino acids. V lost 5 bases, J lost 2 bases, and 8 bases stayed unmatched. In DNA form, the CDR3 reads TGTGCCAGCAGTCCGACTGGGACAGGACCCTACGAGCAGTACTTC. This codes for CASSPTGTGPYEQYF.

CDR3 region: CASSRETGGYTF. The CDR3 DNA reads TGCGCCAGCAGCCGAGAGACGGGGGGCTACACCTTC. This sequence joins TRBV4-1 and TRBJ1-2; no reliable D call. Trimming removed 4 bases at V and 8 bases at J, with 11 bases between. The CDR3 length is 12 residues. Germline V gives CDR1 MGHRA, CDR2 YSYEKL.

V and J are TRBV29-1 and TRBJ2-5, with TRBD1 matching 7 bases. Germline CDR1 SQVTM, CDR2 ANQGSEA. Trimming took 6 bases from V and 5 from J; bases not matched to a gene: 12. The CDR3 has 14 amino acids. In nucleotides, the CDR3 is TGCAGCGTGGCGACGACAGGGAACAGGGAGACCCAGTACTTC. Its translation is CSVATTGNRETQYF.

The genes are TRBV7-2 and TRBJ2-7, with 8 bases identical to TRBD2. From germline, CDR1 is SGHTA and CDR2 FQGNSA. The trim removed 7 bases at V and 5 bases at J, leaving 13 bases unmatched. The CDR3 is 15 amino acids. In DNA form, the CDR3 reads TGTGCCAGCACTCCAGGGCGGGGGGCTCACCACGAGCAGTACTTC. This encodes CASTPGRGAHHEQYF.

The V call is TRBV5-4, the J call TRBJ1-4, with D uncertain. CDR3 length: 13 residues. Germline CDR1 is SGHNT and CDR2 is YYREEE (reference sequence). V was trimmed by 4 bases and J by 2 bases, leaving 6 bases between them. CDR3 amino acids: CASSQWTNEKLFF. CDR3 bases: TGTGCCAGCAGCCAGTGGACTAATGAAAAACTGTTTTTT.

The gene calls are TRBV30 and TRBJ2-5; the D gene is possibly TRBD2 (5 bases). Trimming took off 3 bases at V and 4 bases at J, with 9 bases between the two ends. Germline CDR1 GTSNPN, CDR2 SVGIG (reference sequence). CDR3 length: 12 amino acids. CDR3 sequence reads: CAWRLGRETQYF. CDR3 nucleotide sequence: TGTGCCTGGAGACTGGGGAGAGAGACCCAGTACTTC.

CDR3 coding DNA: TGTGCCAGCAGTAAACAAGCGGGAGTTCCAGATACGCAGTATTTT. Its protein product is CASSKQAGVPDTQYF. V gene TRBV6-5 combines with J gene TRBJ2-3; 8 positions match TRBD2. V was pared by 5 bases and J by 4 bases, with 8 bases of the junction left unmatched. CDR1 MNHEY and CDR2 SVGAGI come from the germline V gene. This CDR3 has 15 amino acids.

This clone was seen just once. At one end, the junction sequence differs from germline, possibly due to a read error. The chain has TRBV28 and TRBJ2-1; D is possibly TRBD1 (6 bases). CDR1 and CDR2 from the germline V gene are MDHEN and SYDVKM. The CDR3 loop spans 13 amino acids. CDR3 nucleotides: TGTGCCAGCAGTTTGGCACGAGTTGGGTCAGGGGTCTTC. Translating it yields CASSLARVGSGVF.

V usage is TRBV30 and J usage is TRBJ2-3; D is unresolved. This CDR3 has 12 amino acids. Germline CDR1 GTSNPN, CDR2 SVGIG (reference sequence). Trimming pared 4 bases from V and 0 bases from J, leaving 5 bases between. DNA for the CDR3: TGTGCCTGGAACCCTAGCACAGATACGCAGTATTTT. The encoded protein is CAWNPSTDTQYF.